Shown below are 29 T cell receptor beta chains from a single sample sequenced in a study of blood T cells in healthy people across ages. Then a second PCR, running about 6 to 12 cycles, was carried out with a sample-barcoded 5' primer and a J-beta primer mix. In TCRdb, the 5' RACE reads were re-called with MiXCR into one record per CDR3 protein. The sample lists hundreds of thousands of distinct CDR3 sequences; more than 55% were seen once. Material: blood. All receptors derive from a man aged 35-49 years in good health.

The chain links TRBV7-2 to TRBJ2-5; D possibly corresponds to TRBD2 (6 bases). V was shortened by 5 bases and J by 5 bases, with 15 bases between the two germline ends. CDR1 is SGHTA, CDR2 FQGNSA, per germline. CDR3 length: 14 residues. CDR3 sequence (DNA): TGTGCCAGCAGCCTTCGACTAGACGGGGAGACCCAGTACTTC. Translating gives CASSLRLDGETQYF.

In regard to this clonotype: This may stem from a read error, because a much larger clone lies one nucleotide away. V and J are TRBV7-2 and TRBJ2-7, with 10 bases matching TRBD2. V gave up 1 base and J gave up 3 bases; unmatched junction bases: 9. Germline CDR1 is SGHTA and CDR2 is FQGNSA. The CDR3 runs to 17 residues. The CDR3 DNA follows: TGTACCAGCAGCTTAGGACTAGCGGGCCTAATGGGCTACGAGCAGTACTTC. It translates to CTSSLGLAGLMGYEQYF. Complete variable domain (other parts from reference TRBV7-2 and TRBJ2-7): GAGVSQSPSNKVTEKGKDVELRCDPISGHTALYWYRQSLGQGLEFLIYFQGNSAPDKSGLPSDRFSAERTGGSVSTLTIQRTQQEDSAVYLCTSSLGLAGLMGYEQYFGPGTRLTVT.

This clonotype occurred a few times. For the CDR3, the DNA is TGTGCCAGCAGCCCCCATCCCAGGGGCGACAATCAGCCCCAGCATTTT. Translation: CASSPHPRGDNQPQHF. V is TRBV7-9 and J is TRBJ1-5, with D possibly TRBD1 on 6 matching bases. Germline lookup yields CDR1 SEHNR and CDR2 FQNEAQ (reference sequence). The V end was cut by 5 bases, the J end by 3 bases, with 17 bases between. This CDR3 has 16 residues.

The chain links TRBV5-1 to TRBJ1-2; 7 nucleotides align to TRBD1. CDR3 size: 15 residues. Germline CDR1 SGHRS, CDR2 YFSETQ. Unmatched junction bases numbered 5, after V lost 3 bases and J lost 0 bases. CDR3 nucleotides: TGCGCCAGCAGCTGGGGACAGACAACTAACTATGGCTACACCTTC. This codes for CASSWGQTTNYGYTF.

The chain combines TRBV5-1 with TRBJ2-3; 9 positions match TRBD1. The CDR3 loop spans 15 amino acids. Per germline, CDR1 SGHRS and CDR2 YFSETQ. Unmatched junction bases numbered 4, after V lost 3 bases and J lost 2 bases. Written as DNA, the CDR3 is TGCGCCAGCAGCTCCGGGACAGGGATCACAGATACGCAGTATTTT. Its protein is CASSSGTGITDTQYF.

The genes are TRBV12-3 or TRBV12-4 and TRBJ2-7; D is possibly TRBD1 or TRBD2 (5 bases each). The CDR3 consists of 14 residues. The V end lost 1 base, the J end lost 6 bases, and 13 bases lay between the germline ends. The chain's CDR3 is CASSLGGDGLEQYF. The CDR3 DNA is TGTGCCAGCAGTTTAGGAGGGGACGGTCTCGAGCAGTACTTC.

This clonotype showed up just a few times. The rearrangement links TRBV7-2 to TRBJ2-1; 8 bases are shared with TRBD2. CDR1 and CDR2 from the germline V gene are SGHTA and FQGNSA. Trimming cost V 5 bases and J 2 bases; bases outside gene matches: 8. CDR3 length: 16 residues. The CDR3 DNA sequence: TGTGCCAGCAGCCCTCCTAGCGGGCCCGCCTACAATGAGCAGTTCTTC. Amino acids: CASSPPSGPAYNEQFF.

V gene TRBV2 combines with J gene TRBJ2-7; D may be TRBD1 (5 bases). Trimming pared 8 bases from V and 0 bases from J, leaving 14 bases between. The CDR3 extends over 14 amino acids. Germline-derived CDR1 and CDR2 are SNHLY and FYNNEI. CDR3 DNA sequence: TGTGCCAGCCGAGACAGCCCCAACTCCTACGAGCAGTACTTC. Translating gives CASRDSPNSYEQYF.

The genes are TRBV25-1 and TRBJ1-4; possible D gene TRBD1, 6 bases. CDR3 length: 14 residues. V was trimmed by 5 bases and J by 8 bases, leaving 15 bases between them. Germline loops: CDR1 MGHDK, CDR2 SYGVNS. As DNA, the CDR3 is TGTGCCAGCAGTCACCCGGGGGGCCTAGAAAAACTGTTTTTT. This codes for CASSHPGGLEKLFF.

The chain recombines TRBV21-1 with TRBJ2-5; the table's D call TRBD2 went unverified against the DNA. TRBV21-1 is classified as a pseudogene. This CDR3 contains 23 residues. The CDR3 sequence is CASSKELWSFLIVLAGAWETQYF. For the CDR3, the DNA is TGTGCCAGCAGCAAAGAACTTTGGTCTTTTCTTATTGTCCTAGCGGGAGCATGGGAGACCCAGTACTTC.

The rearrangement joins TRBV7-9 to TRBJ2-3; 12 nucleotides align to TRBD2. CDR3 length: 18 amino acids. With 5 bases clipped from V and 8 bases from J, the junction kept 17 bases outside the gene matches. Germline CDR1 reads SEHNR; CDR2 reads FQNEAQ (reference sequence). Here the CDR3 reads CASSLRRLAGVRVGTQYF. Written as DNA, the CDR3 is TGTGCCAGCAGCCTACGCCGACTAGCGGGGGTACGGGTGGGTACGCAGTATTTT.

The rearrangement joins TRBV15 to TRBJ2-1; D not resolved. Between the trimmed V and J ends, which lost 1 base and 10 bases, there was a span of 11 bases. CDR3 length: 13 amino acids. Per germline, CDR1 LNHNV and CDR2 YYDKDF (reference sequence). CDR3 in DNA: TGTGCCACCAGCAGAGGACTCGACGAGGAGCAGTTCTTC. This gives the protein CATSRGLDEEQFF.

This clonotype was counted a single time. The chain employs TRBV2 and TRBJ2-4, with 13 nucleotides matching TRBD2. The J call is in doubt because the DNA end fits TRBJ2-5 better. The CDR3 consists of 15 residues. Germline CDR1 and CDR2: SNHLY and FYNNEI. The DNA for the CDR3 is TGTGCCAGTACTAGCGGGAGGGCCGGGTTCGAGACCCAGTACTTC. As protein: CASTSGRAGFETQYF.

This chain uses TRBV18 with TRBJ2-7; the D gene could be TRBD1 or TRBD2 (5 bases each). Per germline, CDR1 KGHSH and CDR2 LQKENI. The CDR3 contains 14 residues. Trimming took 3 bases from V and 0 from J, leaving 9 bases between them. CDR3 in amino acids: CASSPGARSYEQYF. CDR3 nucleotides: TGTGCCAGCTCACCCGGGGCGCGCTCCTACGAGCAGTACTTC. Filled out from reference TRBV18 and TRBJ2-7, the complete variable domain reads NAGVMQNPRHLVRRRGQEARLRCSPMKGHSHVYWYRQLPEEGLKFMVYLQKENIIDESGMPKERFSAEFPKEGPSILRIQQVVRGDSAAYFCASSPGARSYEQYFGPGTRLTVT.

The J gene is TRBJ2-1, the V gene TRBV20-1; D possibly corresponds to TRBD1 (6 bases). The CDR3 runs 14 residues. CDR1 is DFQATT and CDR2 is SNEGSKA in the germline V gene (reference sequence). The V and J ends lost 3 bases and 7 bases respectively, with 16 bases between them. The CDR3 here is CSARSGRGRNEQFF. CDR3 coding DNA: TGCAGTGCTAGGTCGGGCAGGGGTCGGAATGAGCAGTTCTTC.

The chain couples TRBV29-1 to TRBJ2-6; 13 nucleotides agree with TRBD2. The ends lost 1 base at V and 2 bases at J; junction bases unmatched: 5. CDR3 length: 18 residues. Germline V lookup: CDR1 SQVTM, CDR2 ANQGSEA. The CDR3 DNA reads TGCAGCGTTGAAGCCAGGACTAGCGGGAGTGCTGGGGCCAACGTCCTGACTTTC. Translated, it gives CSVEARTSGSAGANVLTF.

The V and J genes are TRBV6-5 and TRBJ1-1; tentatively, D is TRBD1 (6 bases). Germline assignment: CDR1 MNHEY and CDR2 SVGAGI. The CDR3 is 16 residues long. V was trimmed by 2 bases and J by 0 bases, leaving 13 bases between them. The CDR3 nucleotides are TGTGCCAGCAGTTACCGGGGGCGGGTAATGAACACTGAAGCTTTCTTT. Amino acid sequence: CASSYRGRVMNTEAFF.

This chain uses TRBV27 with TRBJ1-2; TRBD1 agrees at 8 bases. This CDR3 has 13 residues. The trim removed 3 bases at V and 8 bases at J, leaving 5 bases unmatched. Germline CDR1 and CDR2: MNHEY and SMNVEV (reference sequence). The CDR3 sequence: CASSFRDRWGYTF. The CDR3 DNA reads TGTGCCAGCAGTTTTCGGGACAGGTGGGGCTACACCTTC.

The CDR3 sequence: CASSYKGRADYNEQYF. DNA for the CDR3: TGTGCCAGCAGTTACAAGGGTAGGGCAGACTACAATGAGCAGTACTTC. The gene calls are TRBV6-6 and TRBJ2-1, with D possibly matching TRBD2 (5 bases). The DNA matches TRBJ2-7 better at its end, which makes the J call doubtful. Germline CDR1 reads MNHNY; CDR2 reads SVGAGI (reference sequence). The CDR3 has 16 amino acids.

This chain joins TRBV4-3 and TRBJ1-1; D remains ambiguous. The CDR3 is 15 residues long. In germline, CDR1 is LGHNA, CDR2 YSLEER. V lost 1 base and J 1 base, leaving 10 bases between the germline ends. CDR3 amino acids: CASSQVGAGNTEAFF. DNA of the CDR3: TGCGCCAGCAGCCAAGTCGGCGCAGGGAACACTGAAGCTTTCTTT.

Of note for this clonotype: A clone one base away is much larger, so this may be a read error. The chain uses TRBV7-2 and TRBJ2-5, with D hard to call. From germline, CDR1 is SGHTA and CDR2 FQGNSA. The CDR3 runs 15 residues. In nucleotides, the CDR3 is TGTGCCGGCAGCCTTGTCTGGGCCTCCGAGGAGACCCAGTACTTC. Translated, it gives CAGSLVWASEETQYF.

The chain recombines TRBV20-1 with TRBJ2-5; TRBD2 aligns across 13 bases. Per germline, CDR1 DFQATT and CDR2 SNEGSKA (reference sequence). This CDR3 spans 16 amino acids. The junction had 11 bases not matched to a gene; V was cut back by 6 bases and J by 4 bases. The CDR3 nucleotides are TGCAGTGCGAGGGGACTAGCGGGAATGGAGGGAGAGACCCAGTACTTC. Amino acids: CSARGLAGMEGETQYF.

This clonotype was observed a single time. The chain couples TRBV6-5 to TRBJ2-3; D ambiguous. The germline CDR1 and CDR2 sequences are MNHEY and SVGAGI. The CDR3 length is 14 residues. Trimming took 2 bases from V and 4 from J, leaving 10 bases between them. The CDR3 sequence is CASSYAGLSDTQYF. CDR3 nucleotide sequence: TGTGCCAGCAGTTACGCTGGGCTGTCAGATACGCAGTATTTT.

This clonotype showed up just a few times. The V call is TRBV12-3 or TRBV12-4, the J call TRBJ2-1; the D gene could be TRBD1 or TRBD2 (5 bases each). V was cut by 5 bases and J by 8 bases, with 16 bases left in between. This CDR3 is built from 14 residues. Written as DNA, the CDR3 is TGTGCCAGCAGTCCTACCGGGACCGGGGATGAGCAGTTCTTC. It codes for CASSPTGTGDEQFF.

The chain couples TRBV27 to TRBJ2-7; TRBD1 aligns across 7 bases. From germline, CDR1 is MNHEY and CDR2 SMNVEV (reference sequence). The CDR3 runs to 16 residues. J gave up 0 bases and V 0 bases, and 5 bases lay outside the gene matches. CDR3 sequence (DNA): TGTGCCAGCAGTTTATCGGGGACAGCTGACTCCTACGAGCAGTACTTC. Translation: CASSLSGTADSYEQYF.

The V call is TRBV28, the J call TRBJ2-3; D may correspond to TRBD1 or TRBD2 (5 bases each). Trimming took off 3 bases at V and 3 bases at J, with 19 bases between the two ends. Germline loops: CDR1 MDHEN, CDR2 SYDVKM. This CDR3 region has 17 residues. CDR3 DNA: TGTGCCAGCAGTTTCGTATCGGGGCGACGGAGAACAGATACGCAGTATTTT. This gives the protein CASSFVSGRRRTDTQYF. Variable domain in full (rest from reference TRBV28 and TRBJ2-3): DVKVTQSSRYLVKRTGEKVFLECVQDMDHENMFWYRQDPGLGLRLIYFSYDVKMKEKGDIPEGYSVSREKKERFSLILESASTNQTSMYLCASSFVSGRRRTDTQYFGPGTRLTVL.

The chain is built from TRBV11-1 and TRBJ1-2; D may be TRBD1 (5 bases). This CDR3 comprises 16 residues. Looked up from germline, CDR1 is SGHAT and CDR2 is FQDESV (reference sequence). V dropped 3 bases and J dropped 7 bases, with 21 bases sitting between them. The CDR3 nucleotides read TGTGCCAGCAGCTTCCCGGCTGGGACGGGGCACTCTGGCTACACCTTC. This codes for CASSFPAGTGHSGYTF. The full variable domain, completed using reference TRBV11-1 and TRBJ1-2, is EAEVAQSPRYKITEKSQAVAFWCDPISGHATLYWYRQILGQGPELLVQFQDESVVDDSQLPKDRFSAERLKGVDSTLKIQPAELGDSAMYLCASSFPAGTGHSGYTFGSGTRLTVV.

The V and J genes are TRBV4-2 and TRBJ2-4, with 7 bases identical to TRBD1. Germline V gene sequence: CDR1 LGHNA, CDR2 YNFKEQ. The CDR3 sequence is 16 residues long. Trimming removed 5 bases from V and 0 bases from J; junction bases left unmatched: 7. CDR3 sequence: CASSKGGQLAKNIQYF. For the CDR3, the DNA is TGTGCCAGCAGCAAAGGGGGACAGCTAGCCAAAAACATTCAGTACTTC.

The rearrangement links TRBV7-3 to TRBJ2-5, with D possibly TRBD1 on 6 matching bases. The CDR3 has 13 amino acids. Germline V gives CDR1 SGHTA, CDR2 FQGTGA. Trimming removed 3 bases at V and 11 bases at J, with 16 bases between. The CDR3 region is CASSFTGINEQYF. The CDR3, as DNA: TGTGCCAGCAGCTTCACAGGGATTAATGAGCAGTACTTC.